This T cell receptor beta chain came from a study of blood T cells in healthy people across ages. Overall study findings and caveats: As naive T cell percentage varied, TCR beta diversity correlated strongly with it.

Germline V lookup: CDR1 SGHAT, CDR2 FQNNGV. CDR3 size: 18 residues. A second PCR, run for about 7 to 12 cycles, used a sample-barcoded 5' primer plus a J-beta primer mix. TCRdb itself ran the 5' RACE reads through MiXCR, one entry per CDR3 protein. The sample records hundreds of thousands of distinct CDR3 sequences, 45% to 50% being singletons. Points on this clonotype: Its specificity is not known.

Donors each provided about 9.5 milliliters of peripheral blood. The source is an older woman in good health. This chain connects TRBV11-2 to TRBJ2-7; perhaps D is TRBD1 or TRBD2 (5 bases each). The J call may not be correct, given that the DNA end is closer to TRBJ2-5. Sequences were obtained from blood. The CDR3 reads CASSYGVRIREKSETQYF. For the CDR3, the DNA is TGTGCCAGCAGCTATGGGGTGCGGATCAGGGAGAAATCAGAGACCCAGTACTTC.